This T cell receptor beta chain was recovered during a study of Ad26.COV2.S vaccination and SARS-CoV-2 variants (dated by TCRdb to the early 2020s). For the study in its entirety: Donors in the vaccine arm were drawn from COV1001, a phase I-IIa trial of Ad26.COV2.S in healthy adults that was multicentre, randomized, double-blind and placebo-controlled. The TCR-sequenced set comprised about 32 samples: some 20 Ad26.COV2.S vaccine recipients, 5 placebo recipients and 8 SARS-CoV-2 convalescent individuals. Blinding of investigators to trial group allocation was maintained during experiments and outcome assessment. Ad26.COV2.S was given intramuscularly at 5x10^10 or 1x10^11 viral particles, as a single shot or as two shots 56 days apart. The specificity and breadth of SARS-CoV-2-reactive T cell receptors after Ad26.COV2.S vaccination were assessed by TCRbeta repertoire sequencing. Trial participants were randomized into five groups of five, in which low-dose or high-dose Ad26.COV2.S was given once or twice, or placebo was given on both occasions.

In light of the paper, this sample's treatment or condition label describes: about 20 received Ad26.COV2.S at low or high dose, single or two shots; about 5 received placebo; per-sample allocation not given. Repertoires of vaccine and placebo recipients were sequenced from samples collected on day 63 after the first injection. In Cohort 1b, about two dozen adults aged 18-55 years were enrolled at a single site in Boston, USA, between 29 July and 7 August 2020. As a vaccine, Ad26.COV2.S was a replication-incompetent adenovirus type 26 vector that expressed a prefusion-stabilized SARS-CoV-2 spike protein derived from the original Wuhan strain. The germline V and J ends show losses of 4 bases and 0 bases respectively, and no gene match explains 7 bases of the junction. From its cysteine to its phenylalanine, the CDR3 spans 17 amino acids. Of the read, only the CDR3 DNA is kept; its 51 bases are in frame from base 1. CDR1 KGHSH and CDR2 LQKENI were looked up in the germline V gene.

The immunoSEQ Assay was the method used to sequence TCRbeta CDR3 regions. After extraction, genomic DNA underwent amplification by bias-controlled multiplex PCR, followed by high-throughput sequencing. For the original study's pipeline: Collapsing and filtering of sequences were performed to quantify the absolute abundance of each unique TCRbeta CDR3 region. Usable DNA was measured by amplifying reference genes present in all nucleated cells, and TCRbeta template counts were normalized to that usable DNA to estimate T cell fraction. Repertoire TCRs were annotated as SARS-CoV-2-specific when V gene, CDR3 amino acid sequence and J gene were exactly matched to a known reactive TCR set. The reference SARS-CoV-2 TCR set was derived from MIRA and filtered for enrichment in COVID-19-positive ImmuneCODE repertoires, a step that removed public or cross-reactive TCRs. Based on the MIRA antigens, annotated TCRs were further analysed at the level of specific ORF or position within ORF. Depth was the summed frequency of annotated unique rearrangements, while breadth was defined as annotated unique rearrangements over total unique productive rearrangements. Group comparisons of TCR breadth used two-sided Wilcoxon rank-sum tests. TCRdb re-hosts the immuneACCESS table, in-frame sequences only. Its copies lack some clones; in the studies checked, an unresolved V gene accounts for under half of them, and the cause for the rest is not known. D and trimming were read from the DNA, whereas the V and J calls and clone size are those reported in that table. This sample comprises approximately 400,000 clones, about 85% of them detected only once. Roughly 3.5% of the sample is held by the ten biggest clonotypes.

This clone came up once. Its cognate antigen has yet to be identified. No much larger clonotype is one base removed from it; base qualities were not supplied. Study-wide findings and limitations: Compared with placebo recipients, Ad26.COV2.S recipients showed higher spike-specific TCR breadth (P = 0.0014). It was noted by the authors that total T cell responses may have been underestimated by the TCR breadth and depth analyses. Non-spike TCR breadth was comparable between vaccine and placebo recipients, consistent with the vaccine containing only spike. After vaccination, spike-specific CD8+ and CD4+ T cell responses were reported to show substantial breadth. The study lacked the statistical power to compare responses across vaccine doses or regimens.

This specimen was peripheral blood, taken in a trial of Ad26.COV2.S vaccine versus placebo. The source of this sequence is a person aged 18 to 65 who received the Ad26.COV2.S COVID-19 vaccine or a placebo. Recombination joined TRBV18 with TRBJ2-3; the junction holds 10 bases that match TRBD2. The CDR3 protein is CASSHEQAGGSTDTQYF. At the DNA level, the sequence is TGTGCCAGCTCACACGAACAAGCGGGGGGGAGCACAGATACGCAGTATTTT.